These T cell receptor beta chains were read from a single sample in a study of identical twins. TCRdb ran MiXCR on the 5' RACE reads and lists one entry per CDR3 protein. In the table there are more than 400,000 distinct CDR3 sequences, around 15% of which are singletons. The same data also contributed to another study, on yellow fever vaccine responses in identical twins.

The specimen was CD4+ T cells sorted from blood. These TCRs come from a woman aged 18-29 years in good health. The CDR3 runs from the conserved cysteine through the conserved F or W. A D gene is named only where the DNA matches it firmly. Size tells how often a clone was seen (once, few, many) or the class of an expanded clone, and some rows leave it out.

J: TRBJ1-5; D: -; V: TRBV19; size: -; DNA: TGTGCCAGTAGCAAGGGTTCCAGTCAGCCCCAGCATTTT; CDR3: CASSKGSSQPQHF
J: TRBJ2-5; D: -; V: TRBV6-5; size: -; DNA: TGTGCCAGCAGTTACGATACGCGCGGGGAGACCCAGTACTTC; CDR3: CASSYDTRGETQYF
J: TRBJ1-1; D: -; V: TRBV11-3; size: few; DNA: TGTGCCAGCAGCTTAAGGGCTGGGAACACTGAAGCTTTCTTT; CDR3: CASSLRAGNTEAFF
J: TRBJ2-1; D: -; V: TRBV6-1; size: few; DNA: TGTGCCAGCAGTCCGAACTGGGAGACCCTATACTACAATGAGCAGTTCTTC; CDR3: CASSPNWETLYYNEQFF
J: TRBJ2-4; D: -; V: TRBV5-6; size: -; DNA: TGTGCCAGCAGCCGCTCCCGATACAGGGTTGACATTCAGTACTTC; CDR3: CASSRSRYRVDIQYF
J: TRBJ2-1; D: -; V: TRBV6-2/TRBV6-3; size: few; DNA: TGTGCCAGCAGTTACTACTACAATGAGCAGTTCTTC; CDR3: CASSYYYNEQFF
J: TRBJ2-3; D: TRBD2; V: TRBV5-6; size: few; DNA: TGTGCCAGCAGCTACGTACTAGCGGGAGCTACAGATACGCAGTATTTT; CDR3: CASSYVLAGATDTQYF
J: TRBJ2-3; D: -; V: TRBV12-3/TRBV12-4; size: -; DNA: TGTGCCAGCAGTTTGGGCTTTGGGAGTACGCAGTATTTT; CDR3: CASSLGFGSTQYF
J: TRBJ2-6; D: TRBD2; V: TRBV7-2; size: -; DNA: TGTGCCAGCAGCTTCTTAAACACCGGGACTAGCGGGAGTATCGGGACTGGGGCCAACGTCCTGACTTTC; CDR3: CASSFLNTGTSGSIGTGANVLTF
J: TRBJ2-7; D: TRBD2; V: TRBV29-1; size: -; DNA: TGCAGCGTTGTTGCGCGACTAGCTCTCGGGAACGAGCAGTACTTC; CDR3: CSVVARLALGNEQYF